This TCR beta chain was captured in a study of graft-versus-host responses after intestinal transplantation. For the study at large: Among the recipients, all got anti-thymocyte globulin induction and then tacrolimus and steroids for around 3 years.

Concerning this clone itself: What it binds is not known.

Libraries were prepared by immunoSEQ multiplex PCR; TCRdb keeps only in-frame clonotypes and omits some of them. The data hold about 94,000 clones, with around nine tenths observed a single time. V was pared by 6 bases and J by 1 base, with 6 bases of the junction left unmatched. Germline V CDR1 and CDR2: MNHEY, SMNVEV (reference sequence). This CDR3 has 14 residues. The TCR originated in a human donor who received an intestinal transplant. Sequencing used unstimulated CD8+ T cells sorted from spleen or lymph node cells, obtained before intestinal transplant. The genes are TRBV27 and TRBJ2-7; 7 positions agree with TRBD1. CDR3 residues: CASSYRGLSYEQYF. In DNA, the CDR3 is TGTGCCAGCAGCTACAGGGGCCTTTCCTACGAGCAGTACTTC.